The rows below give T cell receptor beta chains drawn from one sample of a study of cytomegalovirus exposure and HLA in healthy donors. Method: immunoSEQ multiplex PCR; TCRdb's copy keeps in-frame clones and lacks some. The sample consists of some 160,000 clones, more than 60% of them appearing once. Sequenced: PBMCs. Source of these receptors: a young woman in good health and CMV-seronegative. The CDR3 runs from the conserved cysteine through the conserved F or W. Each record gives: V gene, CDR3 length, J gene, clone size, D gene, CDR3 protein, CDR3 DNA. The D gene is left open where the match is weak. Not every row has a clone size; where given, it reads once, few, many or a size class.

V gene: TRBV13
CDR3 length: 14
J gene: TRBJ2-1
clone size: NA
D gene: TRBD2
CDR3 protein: CASSGVRGGDEQFF
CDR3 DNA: TGTGCCAGCAGCGGAGTCCGGGGGGGGGATGAGCAGTTCTTC

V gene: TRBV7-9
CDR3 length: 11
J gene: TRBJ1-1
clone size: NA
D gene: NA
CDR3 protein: CASSPDPGTFF
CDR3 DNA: TGTGCCAGCAGCCCCGACCCGGGGACTTTCTTT

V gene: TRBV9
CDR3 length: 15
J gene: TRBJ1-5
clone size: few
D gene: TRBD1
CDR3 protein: CASSVGDRSNQPQHF
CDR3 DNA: TGTGCCAGCAGCGTAGGGGACAGAAGCAATCAGCCCCAGCATTTT

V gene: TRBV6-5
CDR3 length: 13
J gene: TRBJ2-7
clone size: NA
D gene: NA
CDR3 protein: CAVRLVPTYEQYF
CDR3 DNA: TGTGCCGTTCGACTAGTGCCTACCTACGAGCAGTACTTC

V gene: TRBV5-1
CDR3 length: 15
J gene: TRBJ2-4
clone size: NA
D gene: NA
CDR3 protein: CASSVAGGSSDIQYF
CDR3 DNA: TGCGCCAGCAGCGTGGCAGGGGGGAGTTCAGACATTCAGTACTTC

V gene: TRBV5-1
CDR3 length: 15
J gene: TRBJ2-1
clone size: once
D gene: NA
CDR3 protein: CASSLQGTPYNEQFF
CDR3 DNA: TGCGCCAGCAGCCTACAGGGCACCCCCTACAATGAGCAGTTCTTC

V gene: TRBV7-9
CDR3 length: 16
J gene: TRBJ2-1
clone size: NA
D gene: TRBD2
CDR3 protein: CASSALKRGGIDEQFF
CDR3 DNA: TGTGCCAGCAGCGCCCTGAAGCGGGGGGGTATAGATGAGCAGTTCTTC

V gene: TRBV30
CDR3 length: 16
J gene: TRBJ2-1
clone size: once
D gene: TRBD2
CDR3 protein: CAGASGTSGGGNEQFF
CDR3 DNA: TGTGCCGGAGCTTCCGGGACTAGCGGGGGGGGGAATGAGCAGTTCTTC

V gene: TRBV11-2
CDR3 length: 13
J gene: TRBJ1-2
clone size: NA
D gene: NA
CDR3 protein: CASSFSGDVGYTF
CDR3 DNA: TGTGCCAGCAGCTTCAGCGGGGATGTAGGCTACACCTTC

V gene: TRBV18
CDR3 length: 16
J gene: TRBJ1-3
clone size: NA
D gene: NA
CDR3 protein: CASSPQDGSSGNTIYF
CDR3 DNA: TGTGCCAGCTCACCACAGGACGGGAGCTCTGGAAACACCATATATTTT

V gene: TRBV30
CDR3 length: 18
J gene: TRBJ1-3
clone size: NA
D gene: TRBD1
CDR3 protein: CACIRGQGFNEAGNTIYF
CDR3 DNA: TGTGCCTGCATTAGGGGACAGGGTTTTAATGAAGCTGGAAACACCATATATTTT

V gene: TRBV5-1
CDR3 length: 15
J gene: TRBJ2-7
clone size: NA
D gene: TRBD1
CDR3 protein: CASSLGTGPAYEQYF
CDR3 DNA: TGCGCCAGCAGCTTGGGGACAGGGCCCGCCTACGAGCAGTACTTC

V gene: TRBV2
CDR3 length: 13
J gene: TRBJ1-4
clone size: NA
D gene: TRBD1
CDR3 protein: CATQGGTNEKLFF
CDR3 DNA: TGTGCCACCCAAGGGGGCACTAATGAAAAACTGTTTTTT

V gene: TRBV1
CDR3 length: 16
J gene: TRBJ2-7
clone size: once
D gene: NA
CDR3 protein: CTSSQTGTSGFYEQYF
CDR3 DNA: TGCACCAGCAGCCAGACTGGGACTAGCGGTTTCTACGAGCAGTACTTC

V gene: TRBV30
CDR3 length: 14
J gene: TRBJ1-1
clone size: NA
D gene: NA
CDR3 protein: CAWMAGLGNTEAFF
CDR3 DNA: TGTGCCTGGATGGCGGGCTTGGGGAACACTGAAGCTTTCTTT

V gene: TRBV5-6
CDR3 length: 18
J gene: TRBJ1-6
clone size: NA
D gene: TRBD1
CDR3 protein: CASSLEAGTGLYNSPLHF
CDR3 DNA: TGTGCCAGCAGCTTGGAGGCGGGGACAGGTCTCTATAATTCACCCCTCCACTTT

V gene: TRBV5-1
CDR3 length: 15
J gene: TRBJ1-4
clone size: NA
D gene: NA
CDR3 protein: CASSLAQTPNEKLFF
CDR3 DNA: TGCGCCAGCAGCTTGGCACAGACGCCCAATGAAAAACTGTTTTTT

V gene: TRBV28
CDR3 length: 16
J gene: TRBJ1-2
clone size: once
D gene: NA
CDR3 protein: CASSITGQLGGYGYTF
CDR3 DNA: TGTGCCAGCAGTATCACCGGACAGCTTGGGGGCTATGGCTACACCTTC

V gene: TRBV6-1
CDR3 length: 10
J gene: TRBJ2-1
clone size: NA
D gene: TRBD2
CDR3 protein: CGAGGVEQFF
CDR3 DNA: TGTGGTGCGGGGGGGGTTGAGCAGTTCTTC

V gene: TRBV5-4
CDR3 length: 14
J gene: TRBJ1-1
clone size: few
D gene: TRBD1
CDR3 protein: CASSSGQGVTEAFF
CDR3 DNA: TGTGCCAGCAGCTCGGGACAGGGGGTCACTGAAGCTTTCTTT

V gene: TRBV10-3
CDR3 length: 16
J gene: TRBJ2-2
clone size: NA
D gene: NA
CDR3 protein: CAISGSGGTLTGELFF
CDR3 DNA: TGTGCCATCAGTGGTTCCGGTGGGACACTCACCGGGGAGCTGTTTTTT

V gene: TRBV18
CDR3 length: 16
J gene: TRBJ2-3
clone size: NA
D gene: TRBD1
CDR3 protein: CASSPYPGTGSDTQYF
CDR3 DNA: TGTGCCAGCTCACCTTACCCCGGGACAGGGTCGGATACGCAGTATTTT

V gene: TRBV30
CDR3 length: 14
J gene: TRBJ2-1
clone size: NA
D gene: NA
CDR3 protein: CAWSVTISDAEQFF
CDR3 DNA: TGTGCCTGGAGTGTAACAATCAGCGACGCTGAGCAGTTCTTC

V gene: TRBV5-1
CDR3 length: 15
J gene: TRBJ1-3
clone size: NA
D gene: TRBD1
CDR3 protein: CASSPSTGQGNTIYF
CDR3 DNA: TGCGCCAGCAGCCCTTCGACAGGGCAAGGAAACACCATATATTTT

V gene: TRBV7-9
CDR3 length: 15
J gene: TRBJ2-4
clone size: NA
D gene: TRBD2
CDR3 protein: CASSSSGEGKNIQYF
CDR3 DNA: TGTGCCAGCAGCTCCTCGGGGGAGGGCAAAAACATTCAGTACTTC

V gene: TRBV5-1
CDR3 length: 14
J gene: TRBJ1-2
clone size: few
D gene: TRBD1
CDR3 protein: CASSLGQGDGGYTF
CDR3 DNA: TGCGCCAGCAGCTTGGGACAGGGGGACGGTGGCTACACCTTC

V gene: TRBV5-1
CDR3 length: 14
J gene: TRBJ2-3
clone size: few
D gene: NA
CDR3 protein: CASSRLKGTDTQYF
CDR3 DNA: TGCGCCAGCAGCCGACTAAAGGGCACAGATACGCAGTATTTT

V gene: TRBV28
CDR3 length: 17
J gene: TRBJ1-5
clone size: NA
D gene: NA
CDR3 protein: CASSLPLDSLGNQPQHF
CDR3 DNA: TGTGCCAGCAGTTTACCTCTGGACAGTCTGGGCAATCAGCCCCAGCATTTT

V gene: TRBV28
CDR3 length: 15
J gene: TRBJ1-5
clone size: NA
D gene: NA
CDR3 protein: CASSGGTGPDQPQHF
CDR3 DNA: TGTGCCAGCAGTGGGGGAACAGGGCCGGATCAGCCCCAGCATTTT

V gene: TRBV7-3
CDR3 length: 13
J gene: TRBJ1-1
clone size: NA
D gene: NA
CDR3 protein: CASSPRPGAEAFF
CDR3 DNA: TGTGCCAGCAGCCCCAGGCCCGGGGCTGAAGCTTTCTTT

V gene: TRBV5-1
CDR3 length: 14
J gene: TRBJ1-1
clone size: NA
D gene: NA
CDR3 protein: CASSPGGVNTEAFF
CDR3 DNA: TGCGCCAGCAGCCCCGGGGGGGTGAACACTGAAGCTTTCTTT

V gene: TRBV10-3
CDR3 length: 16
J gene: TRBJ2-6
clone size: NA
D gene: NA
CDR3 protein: CAISESRGTGANVLTF
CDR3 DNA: TGTGCCATCAGTGAGTCGAGGGGGACTGGGGCCAACGTCCTGACTTTC

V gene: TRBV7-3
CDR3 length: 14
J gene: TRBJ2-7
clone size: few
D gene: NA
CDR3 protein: CASSSTPSGYEQYF
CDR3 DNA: TGTGCCAGCAGCTCCACCCCTTCAGGGTACGAGCAGTACTTC

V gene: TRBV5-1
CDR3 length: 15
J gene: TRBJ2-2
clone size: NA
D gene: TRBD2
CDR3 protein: CASSFAGGVDGELFF
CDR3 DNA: TGCGCCAGCAGCTTTGCGGGGGGAGTTGACGGGGAGCTGTTTTTT

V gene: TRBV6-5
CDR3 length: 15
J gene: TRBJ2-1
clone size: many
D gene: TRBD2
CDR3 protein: CASSATGGSYNEQFF
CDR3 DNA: TGTGCCAGCAGTGCCACGGGGGGCTCCTACAATGAGCAGTTCTTC

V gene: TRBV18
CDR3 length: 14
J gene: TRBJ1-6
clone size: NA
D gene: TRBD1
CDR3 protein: CASSLDRGGSPLHF
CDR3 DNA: TGTGCCAGCTCGCTGGACAGGGGCGGCTCACCCCTCCACTTT

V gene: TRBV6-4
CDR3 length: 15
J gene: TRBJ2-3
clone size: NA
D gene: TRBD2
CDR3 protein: CASSHAGGAGDTQYF
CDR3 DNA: TGTGCCAGCAGTCACGCGGGGGGCGCGGGAGATACGCAGTATTTT

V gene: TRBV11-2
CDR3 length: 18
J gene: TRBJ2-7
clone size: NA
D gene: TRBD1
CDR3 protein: CASSLDKGAGGSSYEQYF
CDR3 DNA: TGTGCCAGCAGCTTAGATAAGGGGGCGGGCGGAAGCTCCTACGAGCAGTACTTC

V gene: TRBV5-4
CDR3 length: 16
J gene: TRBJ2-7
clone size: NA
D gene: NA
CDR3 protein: CASSLESSRGSYEQYF
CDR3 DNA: TGTGCCAGCAGCTTGGAATCGTCCCGGGGCTCCTACGAGCAGTACTTC

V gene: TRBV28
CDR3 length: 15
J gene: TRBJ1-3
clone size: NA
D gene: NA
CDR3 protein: CASSTRRDSGNTIYF
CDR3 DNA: TGTGCCAGCAGCACCAGACGGGACTCTGGAAACACCATATATTTT

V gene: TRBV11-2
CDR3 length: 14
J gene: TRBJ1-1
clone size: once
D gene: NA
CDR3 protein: CASSPRLGHTEAFF
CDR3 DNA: TGTGCCAGCAGCCCCCGGCTGGGGCACACTGAAGCTTTCTTT

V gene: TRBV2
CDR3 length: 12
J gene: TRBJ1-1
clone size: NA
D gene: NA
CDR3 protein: CASSAGNTEAFF
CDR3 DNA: TGTGCCAGCAGTGCGGGGAACACTGAAGCTTTCTTT

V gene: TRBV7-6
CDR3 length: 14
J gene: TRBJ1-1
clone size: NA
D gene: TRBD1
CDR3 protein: CASSQGQGRTEAFF
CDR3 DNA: TGTGCCAGCTCTCAGGGACAGGGGCGCACTGAAGCTTTCTTT

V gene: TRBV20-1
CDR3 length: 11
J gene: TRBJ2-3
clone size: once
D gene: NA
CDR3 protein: CSARERPGEYF
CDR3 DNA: TGCAGTGCTAGAGAGCGACCAGGGGAGTATTTT

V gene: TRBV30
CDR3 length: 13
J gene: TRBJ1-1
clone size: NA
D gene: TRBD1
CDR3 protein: CAWVDRGDSGAFF
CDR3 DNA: TGTGCCTGGGTGGACAGGGGGGATTCGGGGGCTTTCTTT